A selection of T cell receptor beta chains follows, all from one sample in a study of control samples from healthy donors and cancer patients. Profiled with immunoSEQ multiplex PCR; TCRdb holds only in-frame clones, not every one. The profile shows about 130,000 clones, 85% to 95% of them singletons. Sequencing input: PBMCs. Receptor source: an elderly man with head and neck cancer. CDR3s include the opening cysteine and the closing phenylalanine or tryptophan. The D gene is left open where the match is weak. For some rows the clone size is stated as once, few or many, or as a class when expanded; others skip it.

.,TRBJ1-5,few,TRBV27,TGTGCCAGCAGGCCGACGGGGGGGGCCAGCAATCAGCCCCAGCATTTT,CASRPTGGASNQPQHF
.,TRBJ1-5,.,TRBV5-5,TGTGCCAGCAGCTCAGGAGGGCGGAATCAGCCCCAGCATTTT,CASSSGGRNQPQHF
.,TRBJ1-1,.,TRBV29-1,TGCAGCGTTGAAGATCACGGGGGGCGAACTGAAGCTTTCTTT,CSVEDHGGRTEAFF
.,TRBJ1-2,.,TRBV3-1/TRBV3-2,TGTGCCAGCAGCCAGAGTTATGGCTACACCTTC,CASSQSYGYTF
.,TRBJ2-7,.,TRBV20-1,TGCAGTGCTCCAGTCTCCTACGAGCAGTACTTC,CSAPVSYEQYF
.,TRBJ2-5,.,TRBV7-6,TGTGCCAGCAGCTTACGGATGGCGGAGACCCAGTACTTC,CASSLRMAETQYF
.,TRBJ1-1,.,TRBV4-3,TGCGCCAGCAGCCAAGATCGTAGGGGCGCCGGCACTGAAGCTTTCTTT,CASSQDRRGAGTEAFF
.,TRBJ1-5,.,TRBV19,TGTGCCAGTAGTGACGGGGGAGGTATTAATCAGCCCCAGCATTTT,CASSDGGGINQPQHF
.,TRBJ2-7,.,TRBV10-3,TGTGCCATCAGTGAGTCCCTCGGGACCTCTCGGGAGCAGTACTTC,CAISESLGTSREQYF
.,TRBJ2-2,.,TRBV18,TGTGCCAGCTCACAATACGACTCAGACACCGGGGAGCTGTTTTTT,CASSQYDSDTGELFF
.,TRBJ1-1,.,TRBV30,TGTGCCTGGAGTGTCGGAAACGGAAACACTGAAGCTTTCTTT,CAWSVGNGNTEAFF
TRBD1,TRBJ1-2,once,TRBV10-1,TGCGCCAGCAGTGAGTCGGGGACAGGGGACTCTGGCTACACCTTC,CASSESGTGDSGYTF
.,TRBJ2-5,.,TRBV19,TGTGCCAGTAGTATTAGAGCTTTACAAGAGACCCAGTACTTC,CASSIRALQETQYF
.,TRBJ1-1,.,TRBV19,TGTGCCAGTTCGGAGGGGAGGATTTACACTGAAGCTTTCTTT,CASSEGRIYTEAFF
TRBD1,TRBJ1-2,.,TRBV5-1,TGCGCCAGCAGCACGGGACAGGGGGCGATTTATGGCTACACCTTC,CASSTGQGAIYGYTF
.,TRBJ1-4,.,TRBV5-5,TGTGCCAGCAGCTTCGTCCATGAGAATGAAAAACTGTTTTTT,CASSFVHENEKLFF
TRBD1,TRBJ2-1,.,TRBV7-2,TGTGCCAGCAGCCCGAACAGGGACAGGGCCTACAATGAGCAGTTCTTC,CASSPNRDRAYNEQFF
.,TRBJ1-2,.,TRBV3-1/TRBV3-2,TGTGCCAGCAGCCCGGATTTCTTTTATGGCTACACCTTC,CASSPDFFYGYTF
.,TRBJ2-6,.,TRBV21-1,TGTGCCAGCAGCAAAAAAGGGGACAGGGGGAGTTCTGGGGCCAACGTCCTGACTTTC,CASSKKGDRGSSGANVLTF
TRBD1,TRBJ1-6,.,TRBV6-5,TGTGCCAGCAGTTACGAGGGGACAGGGTTCTCACCCCTCCACTTT,CASSYEGTGFSPLHF
TRBD1,TRBJ1-1,.,TRBV30,TGTGCCTGGAGAGTTATGGACAGGATGAACACTGAAGCTTTCTTT,CAWRVMDRMNTEAFF
TRBD1,TRBJ2-3,.,TRBV7-9,TGTGCCAGCAGCTCCACCGGGACAGGAAAAACCACAGATACGCAGTATTTT,CASSSTGTGKTTDTQYF
TRBD1,TRBJ1-2,.,TRBV4-1,TGCGCCAGCAGCCAAGAGGGAGGGACAGGCCCTAACTATGGCTACACCTTC,CASSQEGGTGPNYGYTF
.,TRBJ1-2,few,TRBV14,TGTGCCAGCAGCCAAGATCGGGGGTCCGTCTATGGCTACACCTTC,CASSQDRGSVYGYTF
TRBD2,TRBJ2-5,.,TRBV9,TGTGCCAGCAGCGTACCGGGGGGAGTGACCCAGTACTTC,CASSVPGGVTQYF
TRBD1,TRBJ2-2,.,TRBV5-1,TGCGCCAGCAGCCCAGGGGGCGTCACCGGGGAGCTGTTTTTT,CASSPGGVTGELFF
.,TRBJ1-3,.,TRBV13,TGTGCCAGCAGCATCAGGGGTGGTAACACCATATATTTT,CASSIRGGNTIYF
TRBD1,TRBJ1-5,.,TRBV7-9,TGTGCCAGCAGCCAGGGACAGGGGGCGAGCAATCAGCCCCAGCATTTT,CASSQGQGASNQPQHF
TRBD2,TRBJ2-2,.,TRBV6-6,TGTGCCAGCACCCCCAGCGCGACGGGAGGTACCGGGGAGCTGTTTTTT,CASTPSATGGTGELFF
TRBD1,TRBJ1-5,.,TRBV18,TGTGCCAGCTCCCCAAACAGGGGAATCAATCAGCCCCAGCATTTT,CASSPNRGINQPQHF
.,TRBJ2-2,.,TRBV7-2,TGTGCCAGCAGGGTTACGGGGGGCCTTTCTACCGGGGAGCTGTTTTTT,CASRVTGGLSTGELFF
.,TRBJ1-3,once,TRBV19,TGTGCCATCGGGGATTCTGGAAACACCATATATTTT,CAIGDSGNTIYF
.,TRBJ2-5,.,TRBV5-1,TGCGCCAGCAGGGGGCGGGGGCGAGAGACCCAGTACTTC,CASRGRGRETQYF
.,TRBJ1-2,.,TRBV19,TGTGCCAGTAGTATTCCGGGGAACTATGGCTACACCTTC,CASSIPGNYGYTF
.,TRBJ2-3,.,TRBV19,TGTGCCAGTTCCGGGACTCGCACAGATACGCAGTATTTT,CASSGTRTDTQYF
.,TRBJ1-6,.,TRBV27,TGTGCCAGCCAGGGCCGGGGTGGTAATTCACCCCTCCACTTT,CASQGRGGNSPLHF
.,TRBJ2-7,.,TRBV12-3/TRBV12-4,TGTGCCAGCAGTCCGCGAGGGGGGGACGAGCAGTACTTC,CASSPRGGDEQYF
.,TRBJ2-7,.,TRBV21-1,TGTGCCAGCAGGGGGGGGGCGGGGGACACTACGGGGAAGTACTTC,CASRGGAGDTTGKYF
TRBD1,TRBJ1-4,.,TRBV7-9,TGTGCCAGCAGCCATGACAGGGGGGTTGAAAAACTGTTTTTT,CASSHDRGVEKLFF
TRBD2,TRBJ2-5,once,TRBV29-1,TGCAGCGTTAAGCCGGGACTAGCGCGAATGGCAAACCAAGAGACCCAGTACTTC,CSVKPGLARMANQETQYF
.,TRBJ1-5,.,TRBV5-6,TGTGCCAGCAGCTTGGGGCCCGAACAGCCCCAGCATTTT,CASSLGPEQPQHF
.,TRBJ2-7,.,TRBV6-2/TRBV6-3,TGTGCCAGCAGTGACAGACCCGGAGGTCGGTACGAGCAGTACTTC,CASSDRPGGRYEQYF
.,TRBJ1-4,.,TRBV21-1,TGTGCCAGCAGCAAAAAAAAAGGGCGGGACAGGAAGGAAAAACTGTTTTTT,CASSKKKGRDRKEKLFF
.,TRBJ1-5,.,TRBV5-5,TGTGCCAGCAGCTTCGCAGGAGGCCCCGATCAGCCCCAGCATTTT,CASSFAGGPDQPQHF
.,TRBJ2-1,.,TRBV4-3,TGCGCCAGCAGCCAAGATTGGGCGGTCTCATCCTACAATGAGCAGTTCTTC,CASSQDWAVSSYNEQFF
.,TRBJ2-7,.,TRBV4-3,TGCGCCAGCAGCCAAGACCCAGGCCCATACTACGAGCAGTACTTC,CASSQDPGPYYEQYF
TRBD2,TRBJ2-3,.,TRBV4-1,TGCGCCAGCAGCCAAGAGGGACTAATCACAGATACGCAGTATTTT,CASSQEGLITDTQYF
.,TRBJ1-3,.,TRBV6-5,TGTGCCAGCAGTTACTCTAGGGTAACTGGAAACACCATATATTTT,CASSYSRVTGNTIYF
.,TRBJ1-3,.,TRBV6-5,TGTGCCAGCCGAGACCCCAGGGGCTCTGGAAACACCATATATTTT,CASRDPRGSGNTIYF
.,TRBJ2-2,.,TRBV6-2/TRBV6-3,TGTGCCAGCAGTTATCGGGCAGGGACGAACACCGGGGAGCTGTTTTTT,CASSYRAGTNTGELFF
.,TRBJ1-2,.,TRBV6-6,TGTGCCAGCAGTCCATACCCCCCGAAAGGAGGGCCTAACTATGGCTACACCTTC,CASSPYPPKGGPNYGYTF
.,TRBJ1-3,once,TRBV5-4,TGTGCCAGCACCTCACAGACCTCTGGAAACACCATATATTTT,CASTSQTSGNTIYF
TRBD1,TRBJ1-2,.,TRBV5-5,TGTGCCAGCAGTCGAGCCGGGACAGGGTCTCCGATGTATGGCTACACCTTC,CASSRAGTGSPMYGYTF